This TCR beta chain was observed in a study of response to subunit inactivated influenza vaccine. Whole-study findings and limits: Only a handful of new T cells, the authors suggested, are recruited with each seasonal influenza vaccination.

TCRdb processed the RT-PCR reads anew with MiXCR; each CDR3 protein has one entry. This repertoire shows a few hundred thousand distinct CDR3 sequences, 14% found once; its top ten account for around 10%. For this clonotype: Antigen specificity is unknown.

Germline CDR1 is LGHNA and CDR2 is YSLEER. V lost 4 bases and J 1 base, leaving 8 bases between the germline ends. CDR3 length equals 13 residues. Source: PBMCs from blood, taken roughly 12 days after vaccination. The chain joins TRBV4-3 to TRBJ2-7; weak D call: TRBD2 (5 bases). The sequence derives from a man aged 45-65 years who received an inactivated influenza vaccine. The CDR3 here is CASSPQRSYEQYF. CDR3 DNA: TGCGCCAGCAGCCCACAGCGGTCCTACGAGCAGTACTTC.